These 24 T cell receptor beta chains came from one sample sequenced in a study of cytomegalovirus exposure and HLA in healthy donors. Use of 60 Vbeta and 13 Jbeta primers characterized the PCR. Some clones are missing from TCRdb's copy, which holds only in-frame ones; the method was immunoSEQ multiplex PCR. Counted here are 95,000 to 150,000 clones, 80% occurring once; the ten biggest clones make up 7.5% to 9.5%. Sequenced material: PBMCs. These receptors were collected from a female donor in good health and CMV-seropositive.

Points on this clone: The junction departs from the called germline gene at one end, perhaps through a read error. CDR3: CASTESGTSTDTQYF. CDR3 in DNA: TGTGCCAGCACTGAAAGCGGCACAAGCACAGATACGCAGTATTTT. This chain connects TRBV2 to TRBJ2-3; D possibly corresponds to TRBD2 (5 bases). This CDR3 is built from 15 residues. In germline, CDR1 is SNHLY, CDR2 FYNNEI.

This clone was counted between two and nine times. This chain connects TRBV6-1 to TRBJ2-5; no definite D call. Per germline, CDR1 MNHNS and CDR2 SASEGT. CDR3 length equals 14 residues. With 4 bases removed from V and 2 bases from J, the gap between germline ends came to 11 bases. CDR3 bases: TGTGCCAGCAGTGGGGCGAGCCGGCAAGAGACCCAGTACTTC. Translated: CASSGASRQETQYF.

This sequence joins TRBV5-4 and TRBJ1-2; a weak D match, TRBD1 (6 bases). This CDR3 is 15 amino acids long. CDR1 SGHNT and CDR2 YYREEE come from the germline V gene (reference sequence). V lost 3 bases and J 5 bases, leaving 17 bases between the germline ends. This CDR3 reads CASSSSAAGDYGYTF. The CDR3 coding sequence is TGTGCCAGCAGCTCCTCGGCTGCAGGGGATTATGGCTACACCTTC.

V is TRBV5-1 and J is TRBJ2-5, with D possibly TRBD1 on 6 matching bases. The CDR3 runs to 13 residues. Trimming removed 1 base from V and 4 bases from J, with 8 bases in between. Germline V lookup: CDR1 SGHRS, CDR2 YFSETQ. In DNA form, the CDR3 reads TGCGCCAGCAGCTTGTTCAGGGGAGAGACCCAGTACTTC. Translation gives CASSLFRGETQYF.

V gene TRBV1 combines with J gene TRBJ2-1; the D call of TRBD2 is as the table states it, not checked on the DNA. TRBV1 is noted as a pseudogene. CDR3 length: 18 residues. CDR3 sequence reads: CTSSQEGTSSLKRGREFF. In DNA, the CDR3 is TGCACCAGCAGCCAAGAAGGGACTAGCAGCTTAAAAAGGGGAAGGGAGTTCTTC.

With respect to this clone: Other DNA variants within this sample encode the same CDR3. This chain uses TRBV28 with TRBJ1-2, with 7 nucleotides matching TRBD1. J was trimmed by 8 bases and V by 5 bases; bases with no gene match: 5. The CDR3 is 12 amino acids. Looked up from germline, CDR1 is MDHEN and CDR2 is SYDVKM. The CDR3 reads CASSLRGYGYTF. The CDR3 DNA follows: TGTGCCAGCAGTCTCAGGGGGTACGGCTACACCTTC.

A single count supports this clone. The V call is TRBV19, the J call TRBJ2-7; D may be TRBD1 (7 bases). The CDR3 loop spans 15 amino acids. From germline, CDR1 is LNHDA and CDR2 SQIVND (reference sequence). V was shortened by 11 bases and J by 4 bases, with 24 bases between the two germline ends. The CDR3 nucleotides read TGTGCCTCGAGTCGGGCAGGGGGGTTTCGTTACGAGCAGTACTTC. Translation: CASSRAGGFRYEQYF.

V usage is TRBV28 and J usage is TRBJ1-2; TRBD1 matches 8 bases. Germline-derived CDR1 and CDR2 are MDHEN and SYDVKM. Losses at the gene ends were 11 bases for V and 6 bases for J; bases not matched to a gene: 14. The CDR3 spans 14 residues. The DNA for the CDR3 is TGTGCCGGTGTGCCGGGACAGGTGACTAATGGCTACACCTTC. Its translation is CAGVPGQVTNGYTF.

The rearrangement joins TRBV4-3 to TRBJ1-2, with TRBD1 matching 8 bases. V shed 6 bases, J shed 8 bases, and the junction held 17 bases outside the gene matches. The CDR3 is 16 residues long. CDR1 is LGHNA and CDR2 is YSLEER in the germline V gene. The DNA for the CDR3 is TGCGCCAGCAGAAATATACCGGGACAGGCGGGAGAAGGCTACACCTTC. Encoded protein: CASRNIPGQAGEGYTF.

This chain joins TRBV28 and TRBJ1-2, with TRBD1 as a possible D gene (5 bases). The CDR3 runs 15 residues. Trimming stripped 5 bases from V and 0 bases from J, with 13 bases between. The germline V gene has CDR1 MDHEN and CDR2 SYDVKM. CDR3 coding DNA: TGTGCCAGCAGTCGGGGGGGGACCGCTAACTATGGCTACACCTTC. Translated: CASSRGGTANYGYTF.

This clone appeared a single time. V gene TRBV29-1 combines with J gene TRBJ2-5; a weak D match, TRBD1 (6 bases). CDR1 SQVTM and CDR2 ANQGSEA come from the germline V gene. This CDR3 is 13 amino acids long. The V end was cut by 7 bases, the J end by 1 base, with 13 bases between. CDR3 sequence: CSALGQLQETQYF. In nucleotides, the CDR3 is TGCAGCGCTTTGGGACAACTCCAAGAGACCCAGTACTTC.

The chain couples TRBV10-3 to TRBJ1-2; 9 nucleotides match TRBD1. Trimming took 3 bases from V and 3 from J; bases not matched to a gene: 5. The germline V gene has CDR1 ENHRY and CDR2 SYGVKD. The CDR3 is 15 residues long. This CDR3 reads CAISETRQGDYGYTF. CDR3 nucleotide sequence: TGTGCCATCAGTGAAACGAGACAGGGGGACTATGGCTACACCTTC.

The V gene is TRBV2, the J gene TRBJ1-5, with a possible D match to TRBD1 (5 bases). Germline CDR1 and CDR2: SNHLY and FYNNEI. CDR3 size: 15 residues. V shed 4 bases and J shed 7 bases, with 17 bases lying between them. The chain's CDR3 is CASSGGGRAGQPQHF. DNA for the CDR3: TGTGCCAGCAGTGGGGGGGGGAGGGCCGGACAGCCCCAGCATTTT.

The rearrangement links TRBV6-6 to TRBJ1-6, with D tentatively TRBD1 (5 bases). The V and J ends lost 10 bases and 0 bases respectively, with 13 bases between them. CDR1 MNHNY and CDR2 SVGAGI come from the germline V gene (reference sequence). The CDR3 sequence is 15 residues long. The CDR3 loop is CAIRQFTSYNSPLHF. The CDR3 bases are TGTGCCATTAGACAGTTTACCTCCTATAATTCACCCCTCCACTTT.

The gene calls are TRBV5-1 and TRBJ2-7; 8 bases align to TRBD1. The CDR3 covers 15 residues. The germline V gene encodes CDR1 SGHRS and CDR2 YFSETQ. V was pared by 4 bases and J by 5 bases, with 11 bases of the junction left unmatched. The CDR3 coding sequence is TGCGCCAGCAGCCCCCCCCAGGGGGCGAGCAACGAGCAGTACTTC. Translating it yields CASSPPQGASNEQYF.

V and J are TRBV5-8 and TRBJ1-5; D is perhaps TRBD1 (6 bases). Trimming took 3 bases from V and 1 from J, leaving 20 bases between them. The V gene's germline CDR1 is SGHTS and CDR2 YDEGEE. This CDR3 has 18 residues. The CDR3 loop is CASSSRGVSRGSNQPQHF. The CDR3 DNA reads TGTGCCAGCAGCTCACGTGGTGTCTCCAGGGGCAGCAATCAGCCCCAGCATTTT. The variable domain in full, with the rest retrieved from reference TRBV5-8 and TRBJ1-5, is EAGVTQSPTHLIKTRGQQATLRCSPISGHTSVYWYQQALGLGLQFLLWYDEGEERNRGNFPPRFSGRQFPNYSSELNVNALELEDSALYLCASSSRGVSRGSNQPQHFGDGTRLSIL.

CDR3 protein: CASSQGTSGGTNTQYF. The CDR3 region has the DNA TGCGCCAGCAGCCAGGGGACTAGCGGGGGAACCAATACGCAGTATTTT. The chain joins TRBV4-1 to TRBJ2-3; 14 bases fit TRBD2. Trimming took 3 bases from V and 7 from J; bases not matched to a gene: 6. This CDR3 contains 16 residues. Germline V gene data show CDR1 as MGHRA and CDR2 as YSYEKL.

This clone came up a few times. V usage is TRBV7-9 and J usage is TRBJ1-3; no clear D gene. The V and J ends lost 4 bases and 8 bases respectively, with 12 bases between them. The CDR3 totals 13 residues. In germline, CDR1 is SEHNR, CDR2 FQNEAQ (reference sequence). The CDR3 loop is CASSSGLRDTIYF. The CDR3 DNA follows: TGTGCCAGCAGCTCTGGTCTGAGGGACACCATATATTTT.

This chain joins TRBV11-2 and TRBJ2-1; 12 nucleotides agree with TRBD2. V was clipped by 4 bases and J by 7 bases; unmatched bases: 8. There are 16 residues in the CDR3. CDR1 and CDR2 from the germline V gene are SGHAT and FQNNGV. CDR3 protein: CASSYRLAGGLNEQFF. The CDR3 nucleotides read TGTGCCAGCAGCTACCGTCTAGCGGGGGGGCTTAATGAGCAGTTCTTC.

In this sample, this clone turned up a few times. The chain carries TRBV4-3 and TRBJ2-5; a possible D gene is TRBD2 (5 bases). Trimming left V 4 bases short and J 5 bases short, with 17 bases between. Per the germline V gene, CDR1 is LGHNA and CDR2 is YSLEER. This CDR3 contains 15 residues. The CDR3 DNA follows: TGCGCCAGCAGCCGGAATCCCGGGGTCCAGGAGACCCAGTACTTC. Amino acid sequence: CASSRNPGVQETQYF.

V gene TRBV11-3 combines with J gene TRBJ2-1; 11 nucleotides line up with TRBD2. The trim removed 5 bases at V and 4 bases at J, leaving 4 bases unmatched. The V gene's germline CDR1 is SGHNT and CDR2 YENEEA. This CDR3 is built from 15 residues. The DNA for the CDR3 is TGTGCCAGCAGCCGCGGGACTAGCGGTTACAATGAGCAGTTCTTC. Its translation is CASSRGTSGYNEQFF.

The chain links TRBV6-6 to TRBJ2-5; no reliable D call. Between the trimmed V and J ends, which lost 11 bases and 5 bases, there was a span of 21 bases. Per germline, CDR1 MNHNY and CDR2 SVGAGI (reference sequence). This CDR3 region has 14 residues. Written as DNA, the CDR3 is TGTGCCGGTTCGGGTGGCGCGGTTTCGGAGACCCAGTACTTC. Its protein is CAGSGGAVSETQYF.

For this clone: One end of the junction fails to match germline, which may point to a read error. The gene calls are TRBV7-7 and TRBJ2-5, with 12 bases aligning to TRBD2. With the DNA end fitting TRBJ2-7 better, the J assignment may be wrong. CDR1 is SSHAT and CDR2 is FNYEAQ in the germline V gene (reference sequence). The CDR3 consists of 14 residues. The DNA of the CDR3 is TGTGCTAGCAGCCCCTGGACTAGCGGGGCCGAGCAGTACTTC. This translates into CASSPWTSGAEQYF.

The rearrangement links TRBV12-5 to TRBJ1-1; no clear D. The germline CDR1 and CDR2 sequences are LGHNT and FRNRAP. Trimming took 0 bases from V and 5 from J, leaving 13 bases between them. The CDR3 consists of 15 residues. CDR3 loop: CASGLVPDSGTEAFF. The DNA for the CDR3 is TGTGCTAGTGGTTTGGTACCAGATTCGGGGACTGAAGCTTTCTTT.